This record looks at one T cell receptor beta chain sequence and its context. Its antigen is undetermined. Germline CDR1 reads KGHSH; CDR2 reads LQKENI. The length of the CDR3 is 13 residues. V lost 3 bases, J lost 3 bases, and 8 bases lay in between. Every subset's genomic DNA went evenly onto several immunoSEQ plates. Measured with immunoSEQ multiplex PCR; TCRdb has only the in-frame clones, and not every one. The sample has 2 million to 2.5 million clones, approximately 95% seen once. The sample comes from a study of shared clonotypes between healthy human individuals. General study points: A generally larger estimated richness was seen in naive subsets than in memory subsets. The generation probabilities recorded for non-shared clonotypes fell below those of clonotypes shared by all four donors. Several donors showed sharing of approximately 5% of naive CD4 clonotypes.

This sequence was found in a man between 18 and 35 years old in good health. V and J are TRBV18 and TRBJ1-1; no clear D gene. Sequencing input: naive CD4+ T cells sorted from blood. Stated subset: CD45RA+ positively selected. The CDR3 bases are TGTGCCAGCTCACCTGAAAGAGACACTGAAGCTTTCTTT. Translating it yields CASSPERDTEAFF.